The 7 T cell receptor beta chains below were found in one sample sequenced in a study of blood T cell repertoires in COVID-19. Some clones are missing from TCRdb's copy, which holds only in-frame ones; the method was immunoSEQ multiplex PCR. The sample includes about 240,000 clones, about nine tenths of them seen just once. Sequencing input: peripheral blood. These receptor sequences come from a man in his sixties with acute or convalescent COVID-19.

This clone has only a few counts. The chain combines TRBV5-1 with TRBJ2-5, with 9 nucleotides matching TRBD1. Trimming removed 2 bases from V and 2 bases from J; junction bases left unmatched: 4. The CDR3 is made up of 15 amino acids. Germline V gives CDR1 SGHRS, CDR2 YFSETQ. In DNA, the CDR3 is TGCGCCAGCAGCTTCTTGGGACAGGGACAAGAGACCCAGTACTTC. Its translation: CASSFLGQGQETQYF.

The V and J genes are TRBV7-3 and TRBJ2-2; D is uncertain. The germline V gene encodes CDR1 SGHTA and CDR2 FQGTGA. V lost 1 base and J lost 3, with 6 bases in between. The CDR3 has 14 residues. Written as DNA, the CDR3 is TGTGCCAGCAGCTTAAGCGGCTACACCGGGGAGCTGTTTTTT. Residues: CASSLSGYTGELFF.

Points on this clone: Other DNA sequences in this sample translate to the same CDR3. CDR3 sequence (DNA): TGTGCCAGCAGCAGGACAGACAGCAATCAGCCCCAGCATTTT. Encoded protein: CASSRTDSNQPQHF. The J gene is TRBJ1-5, the V gene TRBV9; perhaps TRBD1 as D (6 bases). The CDR3 has 14 residues. The ends were cut back, 4 bases at V and 1 base at J, with 9 bases in the middle. The germline V gene encodes CDR1 SGDLS and CDR2 YYNGEE. The full variable domain, rest sourced from reference TRBV9 and TRBJ1-5, is DSGVTQTPKHLITATGQRVTLRCSPRSGDLSVYWYQQSLDQGLQFLIQYYNGEERAKGNILERFSAQQFPDLHSELNLSSLELGDSALYFCASSRTDSNQPQHFGDGTRLSIL.

The chain is built from TRBV11-2 and TRBJ2-1; D is unresolved. Trimming took 5 bases from V and 5 from J, leaving 13 bases between them. CDR1 and CDR2 from the germline V gene are SGHAT and FQNNGV. This CDR3 comprises 14 residues. CDR3 region: CASSVTVADNEQFF. The CDR3 coding sequence is TGTGCCAGCAGCGTCACCGTCGCGGACAATGAGCAGTTCTTC. Variable domain in full (rest from reference TRBV11-2 and TRBJ2-1): EAGVAQSPRYKIIEKRQSVAFWCNPISGHATLYWYQQILGQGPKLLIQFQNNGVVDDSQLPKDRFSAERLKGVDSTLKIQPAKLEDSAVYLCASSVTVADNEQFFGPGTRLTVL.

The CDR3: CASSYSRGGYEKLFF. CDR3 sequence (DNA): TGTGCCAGCAGTTACTCCCGGGGAGGGTATGAAAAACTGTTTTTT. The V and J genes are TRBV6-5 and TRBJ1-4, with D hard to call. V lost 0 bases and J lost 6, with 11 bases in between. CDR3 length: 15 residues. Per the germline V gene, CDR1 is MNHEY and CDR2 is SVGAGI.

This clone was picked up one time. The chain combines TRBV2 with TRBJ2-2; 8 bases align to TRBD1. The V gene's germline CDR1 is SNHLY and CDR2 FYNNEI. The CDR3 runs 15 residues. Germline trimming cut 6 bases from V and 4 bases from J; bases unmatched to any gene: 7. This CDR3 is CASSAQGAGTGELFF. In DNA form, the CDR3 reads TGTGCCAGCAGCGCCCAGGGGGCAGGCACCGGGGAGCTGTTTTTT.

The table lists this clone with a few counts. This chain joins TRBV28 and TRBJ2-1; D ambiguous. Germline CDR1 MDHEN, CDR2 SYDVKM. The ends were cut back, 3 bases at V and 9 bases at J, with 9 bases in the middle. The CDR3 covers 12 residues. The chain's CDR3 is CASSLPAAEQFF. CDR3 in DNA: TGTGCCAGCAGTTTGCCGGCGGCTGAGCAGTTCTTC.